A selection of T cell receptor beta chains follows, all from one sample in a study of blood T cell repertoires in COVID-19. The data were produced by immunoSEQ multiplex PCR, yet TCRdb's version contains in-frame clones alone and is incomplete. The table lists nearly 90,000 clones, about 90% of them singletons. The sequenced material came from peripheral blood. These receptor sequences come from a young man with COVID-19, enrolled during active disease. The CDR3 runs from the conserved cysteine through the conserved F or W. The D gene is left open where the match is weak. Clone size is not always given. Where it is, it says once, few, many or a class for expanded clones.

j_call clone_size cdr3_length v_call d_call cdr3_aa cdr3_nt
TRBJ2-7 NA 13 TRBV5-6 NA CASAQGGPGEQYF TGTGCCAGCGCTCAGGGCGGCCCTGGGGAGCAGTACTTC
TRBJ2-7 NA 14 TRBV12-2 NA CASRRLAGNYEQYF TGTGCAAGTCGCAGACTAGCGGGGAACTACGAGCAGTACTTC
TRBJ2-1 NA 13 TRBV2 NA CASNLLANNEQFF TGTGCCAGCAATCTTCTAGCGAACAATGAGCAGTTCTTC
TRBJ2-7 once 16 TRBV28 TRBD2 CASFPPWGSGSYEQYF TGTGCCAGCTTTCCTCCGTGGGGTAGCGGGAGCTACGAGCAGTACTTC
TRBJ1-2 NA 15 TRBV10-2 TRBD1 CASSESYRGYNGYTF TGCGCCAGCAGTGAGTCGTACAGGGGGTATAATGGCTACACCTTC
TRBJ1-1 NA 13 TRBV30 NA CAWSLSENTEAFF TGTGCCTGGAGTTTATCAGAGAACACTGAAGCTTTCTTT
TRBJ1-4 NA 15 TRBV5-6 TRBD1 CASSDGQGSREKLLF TGTGCCAGCAGCGATGGACAGGGCTCGCGAGAAAAACTGCTTTTT
TRBJ2-1 NA 15 TRBV10-1 TRBD2 CASSERGDYYNEQFF TGCGCCAGCAGTGAGCGGGGGGACTATTACAATGAGCAGTTCTTC
TRBJ1-1 NA 12 TRBV28 NA CATHSMNTEAFF TGTGCCACGCATTCTATGAACACTGAAGCTTTCTTT
TRBJ2-1 NA 14 TRBV28 TRBD2 CAGGLAVNYNEQFF TGTGCCGGGGGACTAGCGGTTAATTACAATGAGCAGTTCTTC
TRBJ2-2 once 15 TRBV11-3 NA CASSSKGPRTGELFF TGTGCCAGCAGCTCTAAGGGGCCACGCACCGGGGAGCTGTTTTTT
TRBJ1-5 NA 13 TRBV12-3/TRBV12-4 NA CASSEAPNQPQHF TGTGCCAGCAGCGAAGCCCCGAATCAGCCCCAGCATTTT
TRBJ2-3 once 17 TRBV4-2 NA CASSLGTEPFSTDTQYF TGTGCCAGCAGCCTCGGGACTGAACCTTTTAGCACAGATACGCAGTATTTT
TRBJ1-3 NA 16 TRBV28 NA CASRGGGASSGNTIYF TGTGCCAGCAGGGGAGGGGGAGCCAGCTCTGGAAACACCATATATTTT
TRBJ2-5 NA 17 TRBV13 NA CASSQTYAGPAQETQYF TGTGCCAGCAGCCAGACTTATGCGGGGCCTGCCCAAGAGACCCAGTACTTC
TRBJ2-3 NA 14 TRBV27 TRBD1 CASSRGTGRDTQYF TGTGCCAGCAGTCGCGGGACAGGCAGAGATACGCAGTATTTT
TRBJ2-1 NA 16 TRBV7-8 TRBD2 CASSSIAGIVYNEQFF TGTGCCAGCAGCTCCATAGCGGGAATCGTCTACAATGAGCAGTTCTTC
TRBJ1-5 NA 12 TRBV30 NA CAWSDGGQPQHF TGTGCCTGGAGTGACGGAGGGCAGCCCCAGCATTTT
TRBJ1-1 NA 13 TRBV6-5 NA CASSFGQNTEAFF TGTGCCAGCAGTTTCGGACAGAACACTGAAGCTTTCTTT
TRBJ2-7 NA 16 TRBV5-1 TRBD2 CASSLSVSSGSYEQYF TGCGCCAGCAGCTTGTCTGTTTCTAGCGGGAGCTACGAGCAGTACTTC
TRBJ2-1 NA 16 TRBV7-2 TRBD2 CASSLVSGNNYNEQFF TGTGCCAGCAGCTTAGTTAGCGGGAACAACTACAATGAGCAGTTCTTC
TRBJ2-3 once 16 TRBV30 TRBD1 CAWRETGSGFTDTQYF TGTGCCTGGAGGGAGACAGGGTCCGGTTTCACAGATACGCAGTATTTT
TRBJ1-1 NA 16 TRBV7-2 TRBD1 CASSLVGGRGRTEAFF TGTGCCAGCAGCTTAGTTGGCGGCAGGGGGAGGACTGAAGCTTTCTTT
TRBJ1-1 NA 15 TRBV5-4 TRBD1 CASSPRTGGVFEAFF TGTGCCAGCAGCCCCCGGACAGGGGGCGTTTTTGAAGCTTTCTTT
TRBJ1-3 NA 14 TRBV5-1 NA CASSFAGSGNTIYF TGCGCCAGCAGCTTCGCAGGCTCTGGAAACACCATATATTTT
TRBJ1-5 NA 14 TRBV6-2/TRBV6-3 NA CASSRGQLNQPQHF TGTGCCAGCAGTCGTGGACAGCTTAATCAGCCCCAGCATTTT